This T cell receptor (beta chain) was captured by sequencing in a study of T cell responses to AZD1222 COVID-19 vaccine (dated by TCRdb to the early 2020s). General notes on the study: AZD1222 recipients with second doses at about 4 weeks or about 12 weeks were pooled, because spike-specific TCR depth and breadth did not differ between schedules. A total of approximately 240 trial participants underwent TCR sequencing, of whom nearly 210 received two doses of AZD1222 and 26 received two doses of the MenACWY control vaccine. Trial participants were enrolled by age into subgroups of 18-55, 56-69 and 70-plus years, and around 150, 28 and 57 TCR-sequenced participants, respectively, were included in these subgroups.

The CDR3 regions of human TCRbeta chains were analyzed by immunosequencing. As for the authors' bioinformatics: Repertoire TCRs were matched against a reference library of SARS-CoV-2-specific TCRs generated with the MIRA antigen-specificity platform. Breadth meant the fraction of unique TCRs that were SARS-CoV-2-associated, whereas depth meant the fraction of total T cells that were SARS-CoV-2-associated. Using the MIRA data, every spike-specific TCR was mapped to the spike region that the TCR reacted to and assigned to either a CD4 or a CD8 class. Log10-transformed breadth and depth values were compared by one-way ANOVA with Sidak's multiple comparisons tests. Here the immuneACCESS table is served through TCRdb, limited to in-frame sequences with V and J called. Missing clones are a known gap in these copies; in checked studies unresolved V genes cover under half, and the rest lacks a known reason. V, J and clone size reflect that table, while D and trimming were determined from the DNA. Across this sample there are about 120,000 clones, with approximately 90% seen only once. The top ten constitute 2.5% to 3.5% of the sample.

Read against the paper, the sample's time point label means: baseline before first vaccination. Samples from vaccinated people were obtained from the UK trials COV001 and COV002, which included a single-blind randomized controlled phase 2/3 trial of AZD1222 (ChAdOx1 nCoV-19) in healthy adults. For TCRbeta chain sequencing, PBMC samples from trial participants were taken at day 0 and at day 28 after the second dose. In regard to this clone: The antigen this receptor binds is unknown. Nothing much larger sits one base from this clone, and base qualities are not available.

Per the germline V gene (reference sequence), SEHNR is the CDR1 and FQNEAQ is the CDR2. There are 11 amino acids in the CDR3, from cysteine to phenylalanine inclusive. Only CDR3 DNA remains: 33 bases, in frame from the first base. Trimming costs V 8 bases and J 7 bases, and their ends lie 8 bases apart. Overall results and qualifications from the work: Conclusions about previously exposed vaccinees were limited because only six AZD1222 recipients were SARS-CoV-2 seropositive at baseline. In the small 56-69-year group, the increase in depth fell short of significance, most likely because of low power. Reportedly, close to half of the unique spike-specific TCRs recognized epitopes lying outside the regions that are mutated in the B.1.351 and B.1.1.7 variants. A significant rise in spike-specific TCR breadth and depth was observed after two AZD1222 doses relative to day 0 and relative to MenACWY recipients. Vaccine-associated CD4 TCRs spanned the whole spike protein, with dominant responses in regions 160-218 and 743-854. Because no day 14 peak-response samples were available, the repertoires could be characterized only after the peak T cell response. Participants were mostly white British and included more females than males, and it was suggested by the authors that clonal diversity may have been underestimated.

This specimen consisted of peripheral blood, obtained on day 0 of AZD1222 vaccination. The sequence derives from an adult in good health. Rearrangement joined TRBV7-9 to TRBJ1-4; the D gene assignment is ambiguous. At the DNA level, the sequence is TGTGCCAGCTCAGAGGCTGAAAAACTGTTTTTT. It specifies CASSEAEKLFF.